These 24 T cell receptor beta chains share one sample of origin, sequenced in a study of cytomegalovirus exposure and HLA in healthy donors. PCR involved 60 Vbeta and 13 Jbeta primers. Clones were read by immunoSEQ multiplex PCR, and TCRdb kept only the in-frame ones, dropping some. The sample lists approximately 100,000 clones, approximately 80% occurring once. Sequencing used PBMCs. The receptors were sampled from a man aged 40-49 years in good health and CMV-seropositive.

The J gene is TRBJ2-1, the V gene TRBV2; D uncertain. With 2 bases removed from V and 4 bases from J, the gap between germline ends came to 3 bases. The CDR3 has 12 residues. Germline values: CDR1 SNHLY, CDR2 FYNNEI. The CDR3 coding sequence is TGTGCCAGCAGTGAACAGTACAATGAGCAGTTCTTC. Its translation is CASSEQYNEQFF.

V gene TRBV7-8 combines with J gene TRBJ1-6; D is undetermined. Trimming shortened V by 2 bases and J by 10 bases, and 6 bases separated the two germline ends. Germline values: CDR1 SGHVS, CDR2 FQNEAQ. The CDR3 length is 12 residues. The CDR3 region is CASSLPVSPLHF. The CDR3 bases are TGTGCCAGCAGCTTACCGGTCTCACCCCTCCACTTT.

The CDR3 loop is CASSLMVVSGGGDTQYF. CDR3 DNA sequence: TGTGCCAGCAGTTTAATGGTTGTTAGCGGGGGTGGAGATACGCAGTATTTT. This chain connects TRBV27 to TRBJ2-3; 9 nucleotides agree with TRBD2. V was clipped by 2 bases and J by 5 bases; unmatched bases: 11. Looked up from germline, CDR1 is MNHEY and CDR2 is SMNVEV (reference sequence). The CDR3 is 17 amino acids.

The chain combines TRBV13 with TRBJ1-3; D remains unclear. Between the trimmed V and J ends, which lost 0 bases and 8 bases, there was a span of 11 bases. Germline CDR1 is PRHDT and CDR2 is FYEKMQ (reference sequence). CDR3 length: 14 amino acids. The CDR3 coding sequence is TGTGCCAGCAGCTTAGGCCGTGGGAGGGACACCATATATTTT. Protein: CASSLGRGRDTIYF.

On this clone: An end of the junction does not agree with germline; a read error may underlie this. The chain has TRBV7-2 and TRBJ1-3, with D possibly TRBD1 on 5 matching bases. The CDR3 covers 16 residues. Germline V gene lookup returns CDR1 SGHTA and CDR2 FQGNSA. The CDR3 sequence is CASSLQPATVGSTIYF. CDR3 bases: TGTGCCAGCAGCTTACAACCAGCGACAGTTGGAAGCACCATATATTTT. Drawing the rest from reference TRBV7-2 and TRBJ1-3, the complete variable domain is GAGVSQSPSNKVTEKGKDVELRCDPISGHTALYWYRQSLGQGLEFLIYFQGNSAPDKSGLPSDRFSAERTGGSVSTLTIQRTQQEDSAVYLCASSLQPATVGSTIYFGEGSWLTVV.

The chain recombines TRBV10-1 with TRBJ2-3, with 7 bases identical to TRBD2. The junction had 2 bases not matched to a gene; V was cut back by 6 bases and J by 8 bases. From germline, CDR1 is WNHNN and CDR2 SYGVQD (reference sequence). This CDR3 contains 11 residues. CDR3 in amino acids: CASSGEGTQYF. For the CDR3, the DNA is TGCGCCAGCAGCGGGGAGGGTACGCAGTATTTT.

The J gene is TRBJ2-1, the V gene TRBV6-5; D unclear. This CDR3 is built from 13 residues. Trimming stripped 6 bases from V and 4 bases from J, with 10 bases between. Germline V lookup: CDR1 MNHEY, CDR2 SVGAGI. The CDR3 DNA is TGTGCCAGCAGCCCCGAGGAATACAATGAGCAGTTCTTC. It encodes CASSPEEYNEQFF.

The chain employs TRBV5-4 and TRBJ2-7; possibly TRBD1 for D (7 bases). V shed 6 bases and J shed 2 bases, with 15 bases lying between them. Germline V lookup: CDR1 SGHNT, CDR2 YYREEE (reference sequence). The CDR3 runs to 14 residues. The CDR3 DNA reads TGTGCCAGCACCTTAGGAGGGACAGCCTACGAGCAGTACTTC. Its protein product is CASTLGGTAYEQYF.

The J gene is TRBJ1-2, the V gene TRBV7-9; no clear D. Trimming took off 6 bases at V and 2 bases at J, with 13 bases between the two ends. Germline V gives CDR1 SEHNR, CDR2 FQNEAQ (reference sequence). This CDR3 has 14 residues. This CDR3 reads CASSRGDPNYGYTF. The CDR3 DNA is TGTGCCAGCAGTCGGGGTGACCCGAACTATGGCTACACCTTC.

This rearrangement joins TRBV6-5 to TRBJ2-3; perhaps TRBD2 as D (6 bases). The germline V gene has CDR1 MNHEY and CDR2 SVGAGI. Trimming cost V 0 bases and J 5 bases, with 15 bases left between them. This CDR3 has 16 amino acids. The CDR3 protein is CASSYSYQRAVDTQYF. Written as DNA, the CDR3 is TGTGCCAGCAGTTACTCGTATCAGCGGGCGGTAGATACGCAGTATTTT.

This clone was counted once. The chain couples TRBV11-3 to TRBJ1-5; D may be TRBD1 (5 bases). The germline gives CDR1 SGHNT, CDR2 YENEEA. The CDR3 covers 17 residues. Trimming pared 8 bases from V and 4 bases from J, leaving 24 bases between. The CDR3 sequence is CASHRSVRNFGNQPQHF. The CDR3 coding sequence is TGTGCCAGCCACAGGTCTGTCCGAAATTTCGGGAATCAGCCCCAGCATTTT.

J is TRBJ1-5 and V is TRBV7-2; TRBD1 matches 10 bases. The CDR3 is 15 amino acids. The germline gives CDR1 SGHTA, CDR2 FQGNSA. Unmatched junction bases numbered 2, after V lost 5 bases and J lost 1 base. This CDR3 is CASSPDRGSNQPQHF. The CDR3 DNA reads TGTGCCAGCAGCCCGGACAGGGGGAGCAATCAGCCCCAGCATTTT.

V usage is TRBV5-1 and J usage is TRBJ1-4, with 9 nucleotides matching TRBD1. Trimming at V came to 0 bases and at J to 8 bases, leaving 8 bases not matched to a gene. Germline CDR1 SGHRS, CDR2 YFSETQ. The CDR3 has 16 residues. CDR3 residues: CASSLGEQGAREKLFF. Written as DNA, the CDR3 is TGCGCCAGCAGCTTGGGGGAACAGGGGGCGCGAGAAAAACTGTTTTTT.

The chain employs TRBV9 and TRBJ2-2, with D perhaps matching TRBD2 (6 bases). Germline V gene sequence: CDR1 SGDLS, CDR2 YYNGEE. Trimming took 0 bases from V and 2 from J, leaving 8 bases between them. CDR3 length: 15 residues. Written as DNA, the CDR3 is TGTGCCAGCAGCGTAGCGGGGGTTAACACCGGGGAGCTGTTTTTT. Residues: CASSVAGVNTGELFF.

This clone was seen once. In DNA form, the CDR3 reads TGCAGCGTTGTGTCCGCCAGGAGGACAGGGGGCCGCACAGATACGCAGTATTTT. Its protein product is CSVVSARRTGGRTDTQYF. This chain joins TRBV29-1 and TRBJ2-3; 11 positions match TRBD1. Losses at the gene ends were 4 bases for V and 1 base for J; bases not matched to a gene: 13. Germline lookup yields CDR1 SQVTM and CDR2 ANQGSEA. There are 18 residues in the CDR3.

The chain links TRBV6-4 to TRBJ2-3; 8 nucleotides align to TRBD2. Trimming at V came to 6 bases and at J to 4 bases, leaving 9 bases not matched to a gene. The CDR3 consists of 15 residues. Germline CDR1 is MRHNA and CDR2 is SNTAGT. The CDR3 is CASRITGGAADTQYF. CDR3 DNA: TGTGCCAGCAGGATAACCGGGGGGGCCGCAGATACGCAGTATTTT.

The V gene is TRBV7-6, the J gene TRBJ1-3; weak D call: TRBD1 (5 bases). V lost 0 bases, J lost 2 bases, and 11 bases lay in between. The CDR3 extends over 16 amino acids. CDR1 and CDR2 from the germline V gene are SGHVS and FNYEAQ. The CDR3, as DNA: TGTGCCAGCAGCTTAGCGCTAGGGGAGGCTGGAAACACCATATATTTT. Amino acids: CASSLALGEAGNTIYF.

The chain uses TRBV29-1 and TRBJ2-5, with D tentatively TRBD2 (7 bases). The germline CDR1 and CDR2 sequences are SQVTM and ANQGSEA. The CDR3 spans 10 residues. V was cut by 6 bases and J by 10 bases, with 12 bases left in between. The CDR3 nucleotides read TGCAGCGTGGGAGGGGGGGACCAGTACTTC. Amino acid sequence: CSVGGGDQYF.

V is TRBV2 and J is TRBJ1-2; D ambiguous. CDR1 is SNHLY and CDR2 is FYNNEI in the germline V gene. This CDR3 has 18 residues. Trimming shortened V by 2 bases and J by 0 bases, and 19 bases separated the two germline ends. The CDR3 DNA is TGTGCCAGCAGTGAATCTGGGTGGGGAGAAACGGCTAACTATGGCTACACCTTC. It is translated as CASSESGWGETANYGYTF.

The chain links TRBV4-3 to TRBJ2-1; 10 bases match TRBD2. Trimming cost V 4 bases and J 7 bases; bases outside gene matches: 13. The CDR3 totals 17 residues. Germline V gene lookup returns CDR1 LGHNA and CDR2 YSLEER. In DNA, the CDR3 is TGCGCCAGCAGCCTTGGGTCGAGCGGGGGGGCGTCAAATGAGCAGTTCTTC. Its translation: CASSLGSSGGASNEQFF.

The V and J genes are TRBV25-1 and TRBJ2-6; D unresolved. Germline CDR1 is MGHDK and CDR2 is SYGVNS. The V end was cut by 7 bases, the J end by 4 bases, with 2 bases between. CDR3 length: 11 residues. CDR3 in amino acids: CASIGANVLTF. For the CDR3, the DNA is TGTGCCAGCATAGGGGCCAACGTCCTGACTTTC.

The chain has TRBV7-3 and TRBJ2-1, with 10 bases identical to TRBD1. CDR1 is SGHTA and CDR2 is FQGTGA in the germline V gene. The junction had 1 base not matched to a gene; V was cut back by 3 bases and J by 2 bases. CDR3 length equals 15 residues. The CDR3 sequence: CASSFDRGPYNEQFF. CDR3 DNA sequence: TGTGCCAGCAGCTTTGACAGGGGGCCCTACAATGAGCAGTTCTTC.

The chain uses TRBV4-2 and TRBJ1-5; TRBD1 matches 11 bases. The CDR3 totals 16 residues. Per germline, CDR1 LGHNA and CDR2 YNFKEQ. V was clipped by 2 bases and J by 6 bases; unmatched bases: 6. DNA for the CDR3: TGTGCCAGCAGCCAATTTGGACAGGGGGCTACTCAGCCCCAGCATTTT. This sequence encodes CASSQFGQGATQPQHF.

The chain is built from TRBV21-1 and TRBJ1-5; the table calls TRBD1, which could not be checked here. TRBV21-1 counts as a pseudogene. The CDR3 length is 16 residues. The CDR3 sequence: CASSPGGGYSNQPQHF. CDR3 DNA: TGTGCCAGCAGCCCAGGGGGCGGATATAGCAATCAGCCCCAGCATTTT.